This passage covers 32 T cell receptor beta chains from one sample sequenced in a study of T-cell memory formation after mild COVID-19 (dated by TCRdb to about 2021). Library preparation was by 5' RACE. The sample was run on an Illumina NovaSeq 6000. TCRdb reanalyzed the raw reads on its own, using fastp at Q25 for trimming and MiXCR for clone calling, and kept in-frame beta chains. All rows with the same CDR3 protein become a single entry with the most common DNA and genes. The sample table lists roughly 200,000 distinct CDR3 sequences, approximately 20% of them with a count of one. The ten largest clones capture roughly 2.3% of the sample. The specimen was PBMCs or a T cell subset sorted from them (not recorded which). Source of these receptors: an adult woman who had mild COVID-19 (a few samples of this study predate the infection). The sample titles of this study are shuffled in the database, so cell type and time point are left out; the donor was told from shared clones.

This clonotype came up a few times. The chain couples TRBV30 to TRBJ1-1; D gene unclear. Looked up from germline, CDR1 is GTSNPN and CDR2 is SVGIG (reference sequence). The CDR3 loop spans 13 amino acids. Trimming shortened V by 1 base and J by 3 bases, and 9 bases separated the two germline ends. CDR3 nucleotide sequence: TGTGCCTGGAGTGAGGCCAGTCACACTGAAGCTTTCTTT. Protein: CAWSEASHTEAFF.

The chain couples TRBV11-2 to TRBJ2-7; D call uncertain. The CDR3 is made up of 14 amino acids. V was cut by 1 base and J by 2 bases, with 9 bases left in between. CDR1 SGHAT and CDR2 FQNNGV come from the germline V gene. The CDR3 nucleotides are TGTGCCAGCAGCTTAGTCCCGGAGCCCTACGAGCAGTACTTC. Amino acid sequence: CASSLVPEPYEQYF.

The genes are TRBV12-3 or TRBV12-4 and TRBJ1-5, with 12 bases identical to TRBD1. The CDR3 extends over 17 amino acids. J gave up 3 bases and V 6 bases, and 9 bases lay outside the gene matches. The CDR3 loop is CASSPGQGAINNQPQHF. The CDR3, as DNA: TGTGCCAGCAGCCCGGGACAGGGGGCGATTAACAATCAGCCCCAGCATTTT.

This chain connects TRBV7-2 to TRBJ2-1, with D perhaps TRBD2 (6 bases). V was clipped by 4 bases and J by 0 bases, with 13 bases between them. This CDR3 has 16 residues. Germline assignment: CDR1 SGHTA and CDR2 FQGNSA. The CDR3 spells CASSSVAGYSYNEQFF. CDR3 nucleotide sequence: TGTGCCAGCAGCTCCGTCGCGGGATACTCCTACAATGAGCAGTTCTTC.

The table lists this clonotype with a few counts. The DNA of the CDR3 is TGCGCCAGCAGTGAGCCGGGCCGCGGGGAGCTGTTTTTT. Amino acids: CASSEPGRGELFF. V gene TRBV10-2 combines with J gene TRBJ2-2; no reliable D call. The CDR3 contains 13 residues. V shed 2 bases and J shed 7 bases, with 8 bases lying between them. Germline V gives CDR1 WSHSY, CDR2 SAAADI.

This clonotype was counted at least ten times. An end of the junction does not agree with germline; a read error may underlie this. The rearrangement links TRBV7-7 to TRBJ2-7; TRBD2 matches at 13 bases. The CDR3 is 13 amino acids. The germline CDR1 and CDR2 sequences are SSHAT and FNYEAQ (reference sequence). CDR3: CASSSGLAGEKYF. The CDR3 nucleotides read TGTGCTAGCAGCTCCGGACTAGCGGGAGAAAAGTACTTC. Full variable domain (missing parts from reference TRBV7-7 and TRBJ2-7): GAGVSQSPRYKVTKRGQDVTLRCDPISSHATLYWYQQALGQGPEFLTYFNYEAQPDKSGLPSDRFSAERPEGSISTLTIQRTEQRDSAMYRCASSSGLAGEKYFGPGTRLTVT.

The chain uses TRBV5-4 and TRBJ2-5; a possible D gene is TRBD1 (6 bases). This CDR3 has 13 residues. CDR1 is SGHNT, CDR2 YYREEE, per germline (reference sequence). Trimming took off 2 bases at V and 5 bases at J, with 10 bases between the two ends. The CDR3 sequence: CASSFRGLETQYF. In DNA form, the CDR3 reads TGTGCCAGCAGCTTTAGGGGGTTGGAGACCCAGTACTTC.

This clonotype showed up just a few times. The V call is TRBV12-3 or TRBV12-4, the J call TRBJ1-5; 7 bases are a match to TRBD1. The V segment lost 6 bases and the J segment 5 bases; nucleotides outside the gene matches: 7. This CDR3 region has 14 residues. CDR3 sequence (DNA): TGTGCCAGCAGCGTGACAGGGAGAGATCAGCCCCAGCATTTT. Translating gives CASSVTGRDQPQHF.

The chain's CDR3 is CASSYNSPPGELFF. CDR3 DNA sequence: TGTGCCAGCAGCTATAACTCACCCCCCGGGGAGCTGTTTTTT. The rearrangement joins TRBV7-6 to TRBJ2-2; D uncertain. This CDR3 contains 14 residues. The germline CDR1 and CDR2 sequences are SGHVS and FNYEAQ. The ends were cut back, 4 bases at V and 6 bases at J, with 12 bases in the middle.

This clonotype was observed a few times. CDR3 residues: CSIQPQETQYF. In DNA form, the CDR3 reads TGCAGTATACAGCCTCAAGAGACCCAGTACTTC. The chain links TRBV20-1 to TRBJ2-5; D is undetermined. With 8 bases removed from V and 2 bases from J, the gap between germline ends came to 9 bases. CDR1 and CDR2 from the germline V gene are DFQATT and SNEGSKA (reference sequence). The CDR3 extends over 11 amino acids.

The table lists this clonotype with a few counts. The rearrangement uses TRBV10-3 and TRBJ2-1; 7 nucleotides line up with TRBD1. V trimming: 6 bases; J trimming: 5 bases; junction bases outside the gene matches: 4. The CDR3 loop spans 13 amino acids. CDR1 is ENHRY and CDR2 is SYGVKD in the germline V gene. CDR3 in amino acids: CAIRGQPDNEQFF. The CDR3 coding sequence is TGTGCCATCAGGGGACAGCCTGACAATGAGCAGTTCTTC.

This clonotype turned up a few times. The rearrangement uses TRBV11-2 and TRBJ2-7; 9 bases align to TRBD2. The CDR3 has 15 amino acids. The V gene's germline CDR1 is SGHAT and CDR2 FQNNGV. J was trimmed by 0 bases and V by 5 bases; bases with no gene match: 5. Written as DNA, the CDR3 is TGTGCCAGCAGCCAATTTAGCGGGAGCTCCTACGAGCAGTACTTC. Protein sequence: CASSQFSGSSYEQYF. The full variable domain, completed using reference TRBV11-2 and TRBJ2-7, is EAGVAQSPRYKIIEKRQSVAFWCNPISGHATLYWYQQILGQGPKLLIQFQNNGVVDDSQLPKDRFSAERLKGVDSTLKIQPAKLEDSAVYLCASSQFSGSSYEQYFGPGTRLTVT.

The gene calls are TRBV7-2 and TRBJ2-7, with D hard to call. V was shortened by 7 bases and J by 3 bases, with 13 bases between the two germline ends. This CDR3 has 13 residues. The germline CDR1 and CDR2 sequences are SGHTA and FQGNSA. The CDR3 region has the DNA TGTGCCAGCACCCCCCCCGGGCGCTACGAGCAGTACTTC. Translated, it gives CASTPPGRYEQYF.

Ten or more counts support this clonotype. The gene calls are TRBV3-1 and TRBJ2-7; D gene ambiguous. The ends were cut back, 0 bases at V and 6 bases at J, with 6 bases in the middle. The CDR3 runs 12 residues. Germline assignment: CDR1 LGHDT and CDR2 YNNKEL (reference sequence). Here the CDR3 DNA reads TGTGCCAGCAGCCAAGATCGAGGCGAGCAGTACTTC. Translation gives CASSQDRGEQYF.

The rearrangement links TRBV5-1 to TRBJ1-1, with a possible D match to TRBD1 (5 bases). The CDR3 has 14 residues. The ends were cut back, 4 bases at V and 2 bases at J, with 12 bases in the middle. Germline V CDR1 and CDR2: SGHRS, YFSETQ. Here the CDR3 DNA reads TGCGCCAGCAGCCAGACAGCAGATAACACTGAAGCTTTCTTT. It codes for CASSQTADNTEAFF.

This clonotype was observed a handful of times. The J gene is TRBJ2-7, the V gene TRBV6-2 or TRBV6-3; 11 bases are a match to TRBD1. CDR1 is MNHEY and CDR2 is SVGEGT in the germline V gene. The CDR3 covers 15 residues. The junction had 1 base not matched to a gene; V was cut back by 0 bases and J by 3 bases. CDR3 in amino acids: CASSYSGTGGYEQYF. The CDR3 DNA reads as TGTGCCAGCAGTTACTCCGGGACAGGGGGCTACGAGCAGTACTTC.

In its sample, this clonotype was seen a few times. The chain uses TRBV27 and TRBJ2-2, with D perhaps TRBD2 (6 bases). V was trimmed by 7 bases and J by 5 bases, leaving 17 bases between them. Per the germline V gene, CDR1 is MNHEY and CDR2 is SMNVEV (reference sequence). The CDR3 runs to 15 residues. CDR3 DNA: TGTGCCAGCACCCCTGGAGGGTCGTGGACCGGGGAGCTGTTTTTT. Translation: CASTPGGSWTGELFF.

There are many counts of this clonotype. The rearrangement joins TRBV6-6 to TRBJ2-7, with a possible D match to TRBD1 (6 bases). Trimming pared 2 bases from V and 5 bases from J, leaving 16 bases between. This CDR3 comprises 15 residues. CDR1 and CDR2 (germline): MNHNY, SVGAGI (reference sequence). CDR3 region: CASSYTSRGQDEQYF. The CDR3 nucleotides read TGTGCCAGCAGTTACACGAGCAGGGGTCAGGACGAGCAGTACTTC.

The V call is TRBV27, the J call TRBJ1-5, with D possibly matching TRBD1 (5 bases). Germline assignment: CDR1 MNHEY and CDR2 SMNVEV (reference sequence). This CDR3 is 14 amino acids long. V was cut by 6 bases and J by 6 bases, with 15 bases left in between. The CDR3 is CASRGRGGTQPQHF. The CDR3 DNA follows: TGTGCCAGCAGAGGACGGGGGGGTACTCAGCCCCAGCATTTT.

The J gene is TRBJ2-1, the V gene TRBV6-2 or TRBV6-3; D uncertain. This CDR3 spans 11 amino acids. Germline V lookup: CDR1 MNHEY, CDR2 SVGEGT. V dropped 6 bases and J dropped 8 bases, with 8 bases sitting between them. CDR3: CASSRVDEQFF. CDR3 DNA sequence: TGTGCCAGCAGCCGGGTAGATGAGCAGTTCTTC.

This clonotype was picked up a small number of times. The CDR3: CASSTPQGRAEAFF. CDR3 bases: TGTGCCAGCAGCACCCCACAGGGGAGGGCTGAAGCTTTCTTT. The chain links TRBV11-2 to TRBJ1-1; 7 bases fit TRBD1. Unmatched junction bases numbered 9, after V lost 5 bases and J lost 6 bases. Germline V gene lookup returns CDR1 SGHAT and CDR2 FQNNGV. This CDR3 is 14 amino acids long.

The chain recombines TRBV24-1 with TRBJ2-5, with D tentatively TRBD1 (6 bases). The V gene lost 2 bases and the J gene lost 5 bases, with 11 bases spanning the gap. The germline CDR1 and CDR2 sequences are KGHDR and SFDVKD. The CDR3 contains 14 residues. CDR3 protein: CATSDYRVGETQYF. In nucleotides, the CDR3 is TGTGCCACCAGTGATTACAGGGTTGGGGAGACCCAGTACTTC.

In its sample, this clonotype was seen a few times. The CDR3: CASSLGQGSLAKNIQYF. CDR3 in DNA: TGTGCCAGCAGTTTAGGACAGGGTAGCCTGGCCAAAAACATTCAGTACTTC. V is TRBV12-3 or TRBV12-4 and J is TRBJ2-4; 7 bases agree with TRBD1. Unmatched junction bases numbered 7, after V lost 1 base and J lost 1 base. The CDR3 loop spans 17 amino acids.

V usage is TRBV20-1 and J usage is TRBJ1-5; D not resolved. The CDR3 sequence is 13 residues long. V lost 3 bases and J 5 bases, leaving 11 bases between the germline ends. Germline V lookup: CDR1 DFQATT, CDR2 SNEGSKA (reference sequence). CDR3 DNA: TGCAGTGCTAGTCAACACTCCTATCAGCCCCAGCATTTT. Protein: CSASQHSYQPQHF.

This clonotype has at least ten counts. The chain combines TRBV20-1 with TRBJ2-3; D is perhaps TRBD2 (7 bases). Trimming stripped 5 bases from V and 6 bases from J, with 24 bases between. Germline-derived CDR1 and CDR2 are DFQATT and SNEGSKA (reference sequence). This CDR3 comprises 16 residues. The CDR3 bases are TGCAGTGCTTCCCCCGCGGAGGGGGGGCACGGGGATACGCAGTATTTT. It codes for CSASPAEGGHGDTQYF.

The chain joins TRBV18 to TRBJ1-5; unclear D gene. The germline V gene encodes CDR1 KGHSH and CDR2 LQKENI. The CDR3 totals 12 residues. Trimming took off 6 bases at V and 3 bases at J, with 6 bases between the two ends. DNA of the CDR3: TGTGCCAGCTCCCCGACCAATCAGCCCCAGCATTTT. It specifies CASSPTNQPQHF.

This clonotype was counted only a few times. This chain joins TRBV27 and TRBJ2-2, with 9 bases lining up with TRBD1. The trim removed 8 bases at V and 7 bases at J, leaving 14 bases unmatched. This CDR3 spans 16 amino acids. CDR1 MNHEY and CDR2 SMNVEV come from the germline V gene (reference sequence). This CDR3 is CASGGGGTGYHGELFF. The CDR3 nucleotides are TGTGCCAGCGGTGGGGGGGGGACAGGGTATCACGGGGAGCTGTTTTTT.

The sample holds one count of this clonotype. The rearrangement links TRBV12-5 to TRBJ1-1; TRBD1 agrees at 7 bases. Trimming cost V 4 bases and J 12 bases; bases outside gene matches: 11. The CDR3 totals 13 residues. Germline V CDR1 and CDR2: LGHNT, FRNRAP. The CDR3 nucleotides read TGTGCTAGTGGTTCGCCCCCGGGACAGAAGACTTTCTTT. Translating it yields CASGSPPGQKTFF.

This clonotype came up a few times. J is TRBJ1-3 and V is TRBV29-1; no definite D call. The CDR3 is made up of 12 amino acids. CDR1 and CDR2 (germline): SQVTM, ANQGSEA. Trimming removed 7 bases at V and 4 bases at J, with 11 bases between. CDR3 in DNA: TGCAGCGGGCGTTGGGTCGGAAACACCATATATTTT. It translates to CSGRWVGNTIYF.

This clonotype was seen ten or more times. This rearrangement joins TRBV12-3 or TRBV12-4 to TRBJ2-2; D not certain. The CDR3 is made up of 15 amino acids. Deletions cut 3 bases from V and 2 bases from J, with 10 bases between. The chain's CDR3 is CASSFRAVNTGELFF. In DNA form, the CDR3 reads TGTGCCAGCAGTTTTCGGGCAGTCAACACCGGGGAGCTGTTTTTT.

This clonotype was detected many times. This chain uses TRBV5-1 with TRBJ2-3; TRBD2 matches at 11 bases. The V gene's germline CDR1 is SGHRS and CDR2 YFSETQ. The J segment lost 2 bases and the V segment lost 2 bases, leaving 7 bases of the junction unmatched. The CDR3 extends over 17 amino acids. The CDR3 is CASSFSTSGGATDTQYF. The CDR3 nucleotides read TGCGCCAGCAGCTTTTCTACTAGCGGGGGCGCCACAGATACGCAGTATTTT.

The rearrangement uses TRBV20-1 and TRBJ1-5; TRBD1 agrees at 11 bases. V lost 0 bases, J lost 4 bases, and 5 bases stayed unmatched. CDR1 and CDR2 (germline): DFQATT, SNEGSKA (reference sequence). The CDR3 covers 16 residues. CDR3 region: CSARDGGTGGNQPQHF. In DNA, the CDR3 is TGCAGTGCTAGAGATGGCGGGACAGGGGGGAATCAGCCCCAGCATTTT.